This T cell receptor beta chain emerged from a study of T cells after yellow fever vaccination. The table lists this clonotype with many counts. Its antigen is not known. Study-level findings and limits: Re-detected after boosting: most primary clones, 96% of CD4 and over 80% of CD8.

The CDR3 sequence is 15 residues long. The germline gives CDR1 LGHNA, CDR2 YNFKEQ. Germline trimming cut 0 bases from V and 4 bases from J; bases unmatched to any gene: 4. TCRdb re-called the 5' RACE reads through MiXCR, storing one row per CDR3 protein. The table lists about 360,000 distinct CDR3 sequences, more than 5.5% of them singletons. The source is a man younger than 45 who received the YFV17D yellow fever vaccine. The J gene is TRBJ2-7, the V gene TRBV4-2; 9 nucleotides agree with TRBD2. Sequenced material: PBMCs, taken 5 days after the yellow fever booster vaccination. CDR3 DNA: TGTGCCAGCAGCCAAGATTCAGCGGGAGGTTACGAGCAGTACTTC. The encoded protein is CASSQDSAGGYEQYF.